These 19 T cell receptor beta chains came from one sample sequenced in a study of shared clonotypes between healthy human individuals. Assay: immunoSEQ multiplex PCR; the TCRdb copy retains only in-frame clones and omits some. The repertoire holds roughly 700,000 clones, with around two thirds as singletons. The sequencing input was memory CD4+ T cells sorted from blood. The subset was: CD45RA-negative fraction. These receptor sequences come from a woman aged 30 to 39 in good health.

This chain uses TRBV19 with TRBJ2-1, with 7 bases lining up with TRBD2. Unmatched junction bases numbered 14, after V lost 7 bases and J lost 5 bases. Germline CDR1 and CDR2: LNHDA and SQIVND (reference sequence). The CDR3 has 16 residues. The CDR3 region has the DNA TGTGCCAGTACCGTGGGGGAGGGACTGATCCACAATGAGCAGTTCTTC. It codes for CASTVGEGLIHNEQFF.

Here the CDR3 DNA reads TGCAGCGTTGTAGAGGGGTCTGGAAACACCATATATTTT. It yields the protein CSVVEGSGNTIYF. The chain has TRBV29-1 and TRBJ1-3, with a possible D match to TRBD1 (5 bases). This CDR3 has 13 amino acids. Germline V gene lookup returns CDR1 SQVTM and CDR2 ANQGSEA. The V end was cut by 4 bases, the J end by 1 base, with 8 bases between.

The gene calls are TRBV7-9 and TRBJ1-1; the match to TRBD1 covers 7 bases. The CDR3 is 14 amino acids. The germline V gene encodes CDR1 SEHNR and CDR2 FQNEAQ (reference sequence). The V and J ends lost 2 bases and 3 bases, in that order; junction bases with no gene match: 3. CDR3 loop: CASSLQGVDTEAFF. For the CDR3, the DNA is TGTGCCAGCAGCTTACAGGGGGTAGACACTGAAGCTTTCTTT. The full variable domain, in which reference TRBV7-9 and TRBJ1-1 provide the parts outside the CDR3, is DTGVSQNPRHKITKRGQNVTFRCDPISEHNRLYWYRQTLGQGPEFLTYFQNEAQLEKSRLLSDRFSAERPKGSFSTLEIQRTEQGDSAMYLCASSLQGVDTEAFFGQGTRLTVV.

The V gene is TRBV5-1, the J gene TRBJ2-3; D call uncertain. Between the trimmed V and J ends, which lost 2 bases and 2 bases, there was a span of 3 bases. The CDR3 consists of 12 residues. CDR1 is SGHRS, CDR2 YFSETQ, per germline. This chain's CDR3 is CASSFATDTQYF. The CDR3 region has the DNA TGCGCCAGCAGCTTTGCCACAGATACGCAGTATTTT.

CDR3 region: CASSLGTDGNEKLFF. In DNA, the CDR3 is TGCGCCAGCAGCTTGGGGACGGACGGGAATGAAAAACTGTTTTTT. The chain has TRBV5-1 and TRBJ1-4; no reliable D call. The CDR3 is 15 amino acids. The V end lost 0 bases, the J end lost 5 bases, and 11 bases lay between the germline ends. The germline gives CDR1 SGHRS, CDR2 YFSETQ.

The chain is built from TRBV27 and TRBJ2-5; D possibly corresponds to TRBD2 (6 bases). V lost 6 bases to trimming and J lost 4 bases, with 15 bases between them. Germline loops: CDR1 MNHEY, CDR2 SMNVEV (reference sequence). The length of the CDR3 is 14 residues. The DNA of the CDR3 is TGTGCCAGCAGCCCGGGAGTTAATGGAGAGACCCAGTACTTC. Protein sequence: CASSPGVNGETQYF.

V and J are TRBV7-3 and TRBJ2-2; D not certain. Germline V CDR1 and CDR2: SGHTA, FQGTGA. Trimming pared 6 bases from V and 5 bases from J, leaving 13 bases between. The CDR3 is made up of 14 amino acids. DNA for the CDR3: TGTGCCAGCAGGGCGGACGTTGATACCGGGGAGCTGTTTTTT. Its protein is CASRADVDTGELFF.

A single count supports this clone. V is TRBV14 and J is TRBJ2-7, with D possibly matching TRBD2 (5 bases). The CDR3 contains 15 residues. From germline, CDR1 is SGHDN and CDR2 FVKESK. Trimming removed 4 bases at V and 2 bases at J, with 15 bases between. CDR3 sequence (DNA): TGTGCCAGCAGCCGCCAATCGGGGAACGCCTACGAGCAGTACTTC. Residues: CASSRQSGNAYEQYF.

This clone was counted between two and nine times. The J gene is TRBJ2-3, the V gene TRBV2; D is tentatively TRBD1 or TRBD2 (5 bases each). CDR3 size: 15 residues. Germline CDR1 reads SNHLY; CDR2 reads FYNNEI. The V and J ends lost 5 bases and 4 bases respectively, with 16 bases between them. The CDR3 sequence is CASSRLPGAPDTQYF. In nucleotides, the CDR3 is TGTGCCAGCAGTCGACTCCCCGGGGCTCCAGATACGCAGTATTTT.

V and J are TRBV19 and TRBJ2-1; 7 bases are shared with TRBD2. Germline V CDR1 and CDR2: LNHDA, SQIVND (reference sequence). This CDR3 has 15 residues. V shed 3 bases and J 8 bases; nucleotides not matched to a gene: 10. DNA for the CDR3: TGTGCCAGTAGTATTAGGAGGGAGGGCCGGTATGAGCAGTTCTTC. Amino acid sequence: CASSIRREGRYEQFF.

The rearrangement links TRBV18 to TRBJ1-5; TRBD1 matches 7 bases. There are 13 residues in the CDR3. Trimming cost V 5 bases and J 2 bases; bases outside gene matches: 0. Looked up from germline, CDR1 is KGHSH and CDR2 is LQKENI. Here the CDR3 reads CASSDRGNQPQHF. CDR3 DNA: TGTGCCAGCTCAGACAGGGGCAATCAGCCCCAGCATTTT.

This clone appeared a few times. The gene calls are TRBV20-1 and TRBJ2-3; TRBD1 is a possible D gene (5 bases). Between the trimmed V and J ends, which lost 6 bases and 10 bases, there was a span of 14 bases. The CDR3 has 11 amino acids. Germline V gene sequence: CDR1 DFQATT, CDR2 SNEGSKA (reference sequence). The chain's CDR3 is CSAPTWGSQYF. The CDR3 region has the DNA TGCAGTGCACCGACTTGGGGCTCGCAGTATTTT.

The chain couples TRBV10-2 to TRBJ2-7; D is undetermined. V lost 10 bases to trimming and J lost 0 bases, with 16 bases between them. The CDR3 is 14 residues long. Germline CDR1 reads WSHSY; CDR2 reads SAAADI. The CDR3: CATVDAHFSYEQYF. The CDR3 DNA follows: TGCGCCACCGTGGATGCCCACTTCTCCTACGAGCAGTACTTC.

The rearrangement uses TRBV6-1 and TRBJ2-3, with no clear D. Per germline, CDR1 MNHNS and CDR2 SASEGT. This CDR3 comprises 14 residues. V was cut by 2 bases and J by 4 bases, with 10 bases left in between. This CDR3 is CASSESWASDTQYF. CDR3 DNA sequence: TGTGCCAGCAGTGAATCGTGGGCGTCAGATACGCAGTATTTT.

This chain links TRBV2 with TRBJ2-1, with 12 bases that match TRBD2. The V segment lost 4 bases and the J segment 9 bases; nucleotides outside the gene matches: 7. This CDR3 has 15 residues. Germline CDR1 is SNHLY and CDR2 is FYNNEI. In DNA, the CDR3 is TGTGCCAGCAGTGTCCGGCTAGCGGGAGGGGGTGAGCAGTTCTTC. Its protein product is CASSVRLAGGGEQFF. The full variable domain, in which reference TRBV2 and TRBJ2-1 provide the parts outside the CDR3, is EPEVTQTPSHQVTQMGQEVILRCVPISNHLYFYWYRQILGQKVEFLVSFYNNEISEKSEIFDDQFSVERPDGSNFTLKIRSTKLEDSAMYFCASSVRLAGGGEQFFGPGTRLTVL.

This clone was detected only once. This sequence joins TRBV16 and TRBJ1-5, with D unclear. This CDR3 spans 15 amino acids. Germline lookup yields CDR1 KGHSY and CDR2 FQNENV. Trimming shortened V by 8 bases and J by 5 bases, and 19 bases separated the two germline ends. This chain's CDR3 is CASLKWMGADQPQHF. Written as DNA, the CDR3 is TGTGCCAGCTTGAAGTGGATGGGTGCGGATCAGCCCCAGCATTTT.

The genes are TRBV5-6 and TRBJ2-7; TRBD1 matches 7 bases. CDR3 size: 14 residues. V trimming: 0 bases; J trimming: 5 bases; junction bases outside the gene matches: 5. Germline V gene data show CDR1 as SGHDT and CDR2 as YYEEEE. The CDR3 is CASSLGRGMNEQYF. In nucleotides, the CDR3 is TGTGCCAGCAGCTTGGGCAGGGGGATGAACGAGCAGTACTTC.

On this clone: A clone one base away is much larger, so this may be a read error. Other DNA variants within this sample encode the same CDR3. The J gene is TRBJ2-7, the V gene TRBV6-1; D unclear. V shed 1 base and J shed 4 bases, with 5 bases lying between them. Germline assignment: CDR1 MNHNS and CDR2 SASEGT. The CDR3 covers 12 residues. The CDR3 DNA sequence: TGTGCCAGCAGTGAAGTAGGATACGAGCAGTACTTC. Residues: CASSEVGYEQYF.

V gene TRBV5-4 combines with J gene TRBJ2-6, with TRBD2 matching 14 bases. J gave up 2 bases and V 4 bases, and 5 bases lay outside the gene matches. The germline gives CDR1 SGHNT, CDR2 YYREEE (reference sequence). The CDR3 consists of 18 residues. The CDR3 sequence is CASSPTTSGRAGANVLTF. CDR3 bases: TGTGCCAGCAGCCCGACGACTAGCGGGAGGGCTGGGGCCAACGTCCTGACTTTC.